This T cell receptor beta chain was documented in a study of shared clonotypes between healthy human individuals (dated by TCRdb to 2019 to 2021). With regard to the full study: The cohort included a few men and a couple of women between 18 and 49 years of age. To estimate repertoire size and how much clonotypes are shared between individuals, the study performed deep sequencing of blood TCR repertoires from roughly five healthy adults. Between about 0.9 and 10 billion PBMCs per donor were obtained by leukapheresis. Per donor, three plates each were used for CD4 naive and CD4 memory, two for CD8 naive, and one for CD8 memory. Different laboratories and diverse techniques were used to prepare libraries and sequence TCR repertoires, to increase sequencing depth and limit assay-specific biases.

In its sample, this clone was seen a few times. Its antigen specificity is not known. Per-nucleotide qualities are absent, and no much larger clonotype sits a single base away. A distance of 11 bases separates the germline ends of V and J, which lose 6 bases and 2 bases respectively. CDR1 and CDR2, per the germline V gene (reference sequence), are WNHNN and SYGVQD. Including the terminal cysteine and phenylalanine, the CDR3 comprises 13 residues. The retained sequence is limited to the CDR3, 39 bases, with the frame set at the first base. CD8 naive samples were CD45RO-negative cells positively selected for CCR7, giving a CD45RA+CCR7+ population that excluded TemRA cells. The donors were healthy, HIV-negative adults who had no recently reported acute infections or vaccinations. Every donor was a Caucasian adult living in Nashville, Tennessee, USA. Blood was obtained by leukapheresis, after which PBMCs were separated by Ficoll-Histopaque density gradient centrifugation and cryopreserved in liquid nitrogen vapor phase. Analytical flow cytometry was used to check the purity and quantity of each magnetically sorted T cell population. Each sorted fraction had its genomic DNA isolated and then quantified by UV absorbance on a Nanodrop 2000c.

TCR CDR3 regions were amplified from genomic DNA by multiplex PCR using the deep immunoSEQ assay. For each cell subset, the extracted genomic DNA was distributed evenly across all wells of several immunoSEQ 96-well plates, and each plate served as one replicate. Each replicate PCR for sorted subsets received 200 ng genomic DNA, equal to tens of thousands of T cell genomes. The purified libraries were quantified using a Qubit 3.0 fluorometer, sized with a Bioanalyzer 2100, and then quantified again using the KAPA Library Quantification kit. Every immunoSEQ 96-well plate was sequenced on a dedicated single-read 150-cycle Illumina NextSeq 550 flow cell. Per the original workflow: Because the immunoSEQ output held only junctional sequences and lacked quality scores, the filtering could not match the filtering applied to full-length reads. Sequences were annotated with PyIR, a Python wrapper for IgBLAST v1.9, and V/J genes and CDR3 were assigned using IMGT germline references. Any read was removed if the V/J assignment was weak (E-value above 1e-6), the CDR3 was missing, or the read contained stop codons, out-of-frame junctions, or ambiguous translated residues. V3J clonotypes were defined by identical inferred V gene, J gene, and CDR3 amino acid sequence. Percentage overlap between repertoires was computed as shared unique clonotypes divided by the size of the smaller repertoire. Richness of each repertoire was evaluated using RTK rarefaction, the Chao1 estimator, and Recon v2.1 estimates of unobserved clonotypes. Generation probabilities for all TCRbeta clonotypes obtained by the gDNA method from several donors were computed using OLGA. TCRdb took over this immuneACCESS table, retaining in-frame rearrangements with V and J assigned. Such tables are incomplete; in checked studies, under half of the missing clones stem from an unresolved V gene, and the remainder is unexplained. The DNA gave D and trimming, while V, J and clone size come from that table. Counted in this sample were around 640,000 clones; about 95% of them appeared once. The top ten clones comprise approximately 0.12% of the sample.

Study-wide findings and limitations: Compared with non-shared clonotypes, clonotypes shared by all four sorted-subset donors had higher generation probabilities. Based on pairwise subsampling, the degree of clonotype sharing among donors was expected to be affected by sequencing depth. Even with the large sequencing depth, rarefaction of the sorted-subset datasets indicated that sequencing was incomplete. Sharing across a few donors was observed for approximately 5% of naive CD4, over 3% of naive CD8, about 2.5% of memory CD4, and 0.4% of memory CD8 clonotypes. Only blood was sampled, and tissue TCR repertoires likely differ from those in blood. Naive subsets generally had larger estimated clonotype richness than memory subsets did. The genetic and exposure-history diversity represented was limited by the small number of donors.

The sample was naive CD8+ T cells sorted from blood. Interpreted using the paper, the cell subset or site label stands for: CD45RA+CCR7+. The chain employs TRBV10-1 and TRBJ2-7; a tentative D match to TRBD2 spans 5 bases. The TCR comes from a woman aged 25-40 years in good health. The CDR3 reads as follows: CASSAGLAYEQYF. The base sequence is TGCGCCAGCAGCGCCGGACTTGCCTACGAGCAGTACTTC.